This T cell receptor (beta chain) originates from a study of T cells after yellow fever vaccination. Points from the study as a whole: Contaminants from the bulk population, in the form of abundant clonotypes, could be found in FACS-sorted repertoires. Post-booster reappearance was seen for most primary-vaccination clones (around 96% CD4, around 88% CD8).

The junction had 2 bases not matched to a gene; V was cut back by 7 bases and J by 6 bases. The CDR3 covers 11 residues. The 5'RACE template-switching step produced TCR cDNA and added a universal primer site and UMIs. TCRdb used MiXCR to reprocess the 5' RACE reads, holding one entry per CDR3 protein. The sample has a few hundred thousand distinct CDR3 sequences; around 19% are singletons. This clonotype was recorded a few times. The target antigen is unknown. This clonotype originated in a man aged 18 to 29 who received the YFV17D yellow fever vaccine. The rearrangement uses TRBV12-3 or TRBV12-4 and TRBJ1-2; 7 positions agree with TRBD1. Sequenced here: PBMCs, sampled before the yellow fever booster vaccination. The CDR3 spells CASIQGNGYTF. The CDR3 DNA is TGTGCCAGCATACAGGGGAATGGCTACACCTTC.